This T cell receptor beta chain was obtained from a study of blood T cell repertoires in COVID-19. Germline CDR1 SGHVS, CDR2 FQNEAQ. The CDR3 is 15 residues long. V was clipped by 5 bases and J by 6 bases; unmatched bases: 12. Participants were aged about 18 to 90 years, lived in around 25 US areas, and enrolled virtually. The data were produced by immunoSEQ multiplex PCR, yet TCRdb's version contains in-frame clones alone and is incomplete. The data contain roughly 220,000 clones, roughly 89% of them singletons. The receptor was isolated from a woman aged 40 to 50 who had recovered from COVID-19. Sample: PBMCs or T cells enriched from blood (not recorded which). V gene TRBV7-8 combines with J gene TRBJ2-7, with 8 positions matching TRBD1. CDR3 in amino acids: CASSLMGTGTIEQYV. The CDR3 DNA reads TGTGCCAGCAGCCTTATGGGGACAGGTACAATCGAGCAGTACGTC.